One and the same sample provided the 29 T cell receptor beta chains below, sequenced in a study of blood T cells in healthy people across ages. A J-beta primer mix and a sample-barcoded 5' primer were used in a second PCR of about 7 to 12 cycles. Each CDR3 protein gets one entry after TCRdb re-called the 5' RACE reads with MiXCR. The table lists about 1.8 million distinct CDR3 sequences, roughly 50% of them singletons. What was sequenced was blood. All receptors come from a woman between 40 and 55 years old in good health.

This chain joins TRBV18 and TRBJ1-4; D gene uncertain. Germline values: CDR1 KGHSH, CDR2 LQKENI. The CDR3 runs to 14 residues. Trimming cost V 4 bases and J 4 bases, with 10 bases left between them. CDR3 in amino acids: CASSRGSLNEKLFF. CDR3 DNA: TGTGCCAGCTCACGAGGATCCCTTAATGAAAAACTGTTTTTT.

The chain employs TRBV29-1 and TRBJ2-1, with D perhaps matching TRBD2 (5 bases). The V end lost 5 bases, the J end lost 7 bases, and 9 bases lay between the germline ends. Germline V gives CDR1 SQVTM, CDR2 ANQGSEA. The CDR3 is made up of 11 amino acids. The CDR3 nucleotides are TGCAGCGTTCATGGCGGGAATGAGCAGTTCTTC. Translating gives CSVHGGNEQFF.

This clonotype has just one count. The rearrangement uses TRBV4-3 and TRBJ2-1; maybe TRBD1 (6 bases). Trimming removed 0 bases at V and 6 bases at J, with 15 bases between. In germline, CDR1 is LGHNA, CDR2 YSLEER. The CDR3 consists of 16 residues. CDR3: CASSQDLTGQPNEQFF. The CDR3 coding sequence is TGCGCCAGCAGCCAAGATTTAACGGGACAACCCAATGAGCAGTTCTTC.

The chain combines TRBV7-9 with TRBJ2-5; D might be TRBD2 (6 bases). Germline V gene lookup returns CDR1 SEHNR and CDR2 FQNEAQ (reference sequence). The length of the CDR3 is 18 residues. V was pared by 2 bases and J by 2 bases, with 21 bases between. CDR3 residues: CASSLRWVREPFQETQYF. The DNA of the CDR3 is TGTGCCAGCAGCTTACGTTGGGTCCGGGAGCCGTTTCAAGAGACCCAGTACTTC.

This clonotype was seen only a few times. The V and J genes are TRBV7-8 and TRBJ2-7, with 9 bases fitting TRBD1. V dropped 4 bases and J dropped 4; count of bases not matched to a gene: 8. This CDR3 comprises 15 residues. Per the germline V gene, CDR1 is SGHVS and CDR2 is FQNEAQ. CDR3 nucleotide sequence: TGTGCCAGCAGCTCCCTGGGGGACAGGGCATACGAGCAGTACTTC. Amino acid sequence: CASSSLGDRAYEQYF.

In this sample, this clonotype turned up once. V is TRBV7-9 and J is TRBJ2-1; no definite D call. CDR3 size: 11 residues. Between the trimmed V and J ends, which lost 7 bases and 6 bases, there was a span of 7 bases. Germline values: CDR1 SEHNR, CDR2 FQNEAQ (reference sequence). CDR3 in amino acids: CASTETNEQFF. DNA for the CDR3: TGTGCCAGCACCGAAACCAATGAGCAGTTCTTC.

This clonotype showed up just a few times. For the CDR3, the DNA is TGCGCCAGCAGCCTACTTGACAGGGGTCAATCTGGGGCCAACGTCCTGACTTTC. Translation: CASSLLDRGQSGANVLTF. The chain combines TRBV5-1 with TRBJ2-6, with 8 bases that match TRBD1. V lost 4 bases, J lost 1 base, and 10 bases stayed unmatched. This CDR3 has 18 amino acids. Germline CDR1 is SGHRS and CDR2 is YFSETQ. The complete variable domain, with remaining parts taken from reference TRBV5-1 and TRBJ2-6, reads KAGVTQTPRYLIKTRGQQVTLSCSPISGHRSVSWYQQTPGQGLQFLFEYFSETQRNKGNFPGRFSGRQFSNSRSEMNVSTLELGDSALYLCASSLLDRGQSGANVLTFGAGSRLTVL.

This clonotype was seen more than once but under ten times. This chain uses TRBV24-1 with TRBJ2-1; possible D gene TRBD1, 5 bases. V was shortened by 3 bases and J by 4 bases, with 27 bases between the two germline ends. The CDR3 loop spans 20 amino acids. Germline CDR1 reads KGHDR; CDR2 reads SFDVKD. As DNA, the CDR3 is TGTGCCACCAGTGATACCCGGTGGCAGGGTATCCATGGAGTTTACAATGAGCAGTTCTTC. Its protein is CATSDTRWQGIHGVYNEQFF.

Here the CDR3 reads CATSRGGGMNTEAFF. The CDR3 bases are TGTGCCACCAGCAGAGGCGGCGGCATGAACACTGAAGCTTTCTTT. The genes are TRBV15 and TRBJ1-1; D remains ambiguous. This CDR3 comprises 15 residues. The V end was cut by 1 base, the J end by 0 bases, with 9 bases between. Germline assignment: CDR1 LNHNV and CDR2 YYDKDF (reference sequence).

The rearrangement links TRBV4-1 to TRBJ2-5; 9 bases fit TRBD1. This CDR3 comprises 15 residues. The germline CDR1 and CDR2 sequences are MGHRA and YSYEKL. J gave up 5 bases and V 0 bases, and 4 bases lay outside the gene matches. The CDR3 loop is CASSQEQGAWETQYF. As DNA, the CDR3 is TGCGCCAGCAGCCAAGAACAGGGGGCGTGGGAGACCCAGTACTTC.

This clonotype was seen only a few times. In nucleotides, the CDR3 is TGCAGCGTAGGACAGGGGGCGTCTGGGGCCAACGTCCTGACTTTC. Amino acid sequence: CSVGQGASGANVLTF. The chain carries TRBV29-1 and TRBJ2-6; TRBD1 agrees at 11 bases. The CDR3 extends over 15 amino acids. The V gene's germline CDR1 is SQVTM and CDR2 ANQGSEA. V shed 6 bases and J 1 base; nucleotides not matched to a gene: 2. The full variable domain, rest sourced from reference TRBV29-1 and TRBJ2-6, is SAVISQKPSRDICQRGTSLTIQCQVDSQVTMMFWYRQQPGQSLTLIATANQGSEATYESGFVIDKFPISRPNLTFSTLTVSNMSPEDSSIYLCSVGQGASGANVLTFGAGSRLTVL.

This chain joins TRBV7-9 and TRBJ1-5; weak D call: TRBD1 (5 bases). The V gene lost 2 bases and the J gene lost 0 bases, with 11 bases spanning the gap. This CDR3 spans 16 amino acids. CDR1 is SEHNR, CDR2 FQNEAQ, per germline (reference sequence). The CDR3: CASSLYRGNSNQPQHF. Here the CDR3 DNA reads TGTGCCAGCAGCTTATACCGGGGGAATAGCAATCAGCCCCAGCATTTT.

V and J are TRBV7-3 and TRBJ2-3; TRBD1 matches at 9 bases. The CDR3 extends over 19 amino acids. Germline V CDR1 and CDR2: SGHTA, FQGTGA. With 1 base clipped from V and 3 bases from J, the junction kept 14 bases outside the gene matches. The CDR3 spells CASSLIVSLGQGFTDTQYF. CDR3 nucleotides: TGTGCCAGCAGCTTAATTGTATCGTTGGGACAGGGTTTTACAGATACGCAGTATTTT.

Notes on this clonotype: One junction end disagrees with the germline gene, perhaps due to a read error. The rearrangement links TRBV20-1 to TRBJ2-3; TRBD2 is a possible D gene (6 bases). This CDR3 has 15 residues. Germline V gives CDR1 DFQATT, CDR2 SNEGSKA (reference sequence). CDR3 sequence: CSAGFRLVGTDMQYF. The CDR3 DNA sequence: TGCAGTGCTGGATTCCGACTAGTGGGCACAGATATGCAGTATTTT.

This clonotype was counted only a few times. The chain links TRBV20-1 to TRBJ2-3; tentative D call: TRBD1 (6 bases). The CDR3 length is 12 residues. Trimming cost V 4 bases and J 8 bases, with 13 bases left between them. In germline, CDR1 is DFQATT, CDR2 SNEGSKA (reference sequence). CDR3 bases: TGCAGTGCTAAGGACAGTTCGGCTACGCAGTATTTT. This encodes CSAKDSSATQYF.

This chain connects TRBV9 to TRBJ2-1, with 7 nucleotides matching TRBD2. Germline CDR1 SGDLS, CDR2 YYNGEE. CDR3 length: 16 residues. V lost 0 bases and J lost 5; bases outside the gene matches: 8. CDR3 bases: TGTGCCAGCAGCGTAGTTTCCCGGGGGGACCACAATGAGCAGTTCTTC. Translation gives CASSVVSRGDHNEQFF.

The chain uses TRBV5-1 and TRBJ2-5; D perhaps matches TRBD2 (6 bases). V was pared by 3 bases and J by 4 bases, with 16 bases between. CDR1 is SGHRS and CDR2 is YFSETQ in the germline V gene. The CDR3 covers 15 residues. The CDR3 region is CASSSQTSRGETQYF. Written as DNA, the CDR3 is TGCGCCAGCAGCTCCCAGACTAGTCGCGGAGAGACCCAGTACTTC. Together with reference TRBV5-1 and TRBJ2-5, the CDR3 gives the full variable domain: KAGVTQTPRYLIKTRGQQVTLSCSPISGHRSVSWYQQTPGQGLQFLFEYFSETQRNKGNFPGRFSGRQFSNSRSEMNVSTLELGDSALYLCASSSQTSRGETQYFGPGTRLLVL.

Comments on this clonotype: This likely comes from a read error, as the CDR3 has no conserved phenylalanine or tryptophan at its end. CDR3 nucleotides: TGTGCCAGCAGTTATAGGACAGGGCCCTACGAGCAGTACTTA. Translated: CASSYRTGPYEQYL. This chain links TRBV27 with TRBJ2-7; 8 bases are a match to TRBD1. The CDR3 extends over 14 amino acids. Germline-derived CDR1 and CDR2 are MNHEY and SMNVEV (reference sequence). Trimming removed 4 bases from V and 2 bases from J; junction bases left unmatched: 4.

In this sample, this clonotype turned up many times. J is TRBJ1-1 and V is TRBV2; D is possibly TRBD1 (6 bases). V dropped 1 base and J dropped 0 bases, with 12 bases sitting between them. Germline CDR1 and CDR2: SNHLY and FYNNEI. The CDR3 has 16 amino acids. The CDR3: CASSEGGGSLNTEAFF. The CDR3 DNA reads TGTGCCAGCAGTGAAGGAGGGGGGAGCTTGAACACTGAAGCTTTCTTT.

The chain couples TRBV6-2 or TRBV6-3 to TRBJ2-1; 8 nucleotides line up with TRBD2. The CDR3 loop spans 16 amino acids. V lost 2 bases, J lost 8 bases, and 11 bases stayed unmatched. CDR1 and CDR2 (germline): MNHEY, SVGEGT. For the CDR3, the DNA is TGTGCCAGCAGTTACGGGATAGCGGGGTGGCGGTATGAGCAGTTCTTC. Its translation: CASSYGIAGWRYEQFF.

This clonotype was seen more than once but under ten times. V usage is TRBV15 and J usage is TRBJ2-3; a weak D match, TRBD2 (7 bases). From germline, CDR1 is LNHNV and CDR2 YYDKDF (reference sequence). CDR3 length: 15 residues. Trimming pared 4 bases from V and 8 bases from J, leaving 19 bases between. The CDR3 here is CATSILVRGGATQYF. As DNA, the CDR3 is TGTGCCACCAGCATTCTTGTGAGGGGGGGTGCTACGCAGTATTTT.

The V call is TRBV5-4, the J call TRBJ2-1; the D gene is possibly TRBD2 (6 bases). V was pared by 4 bases and J by 13 bases, with 18 bases between. Per germline, CDR1 SGHNT and CDR2 YYREEE (reference sequence). This CDR3 is 13 amino acids long. Here the CDR3 DNA reads TGTGCCAGCAGCCACCGGAGGGTTGAGACCCAGTTCTTC. Its translation: CASSHRRVETQFF.

The CDR3 DNA is TGCAGTGCTACAAGACCTCTCGGGGCAACTAATGAAAAACTGTTTTTT. Encoded protein: CSATRPLGATNEKLFF. The chain carries TRBV20-1 and TRBJ1-4; no reliable D call. The CDR3 is 16 residues long. The ends were cut back, 4 bases at V and 0 bases at J, with 15 bases in the middle. The germline V gene encodes CDR1 DFQATT and CDR2 SNEGSKA (reference sequence).

This clonotype was counted once. This chain uses TRBV6-5 with TRBJ2-1; TRBD1 or TRBD2 may be the D gene (5 bases each). Judging by the DNA end, TRBJ2-7 fits better; the J call may be wrong. The CDR3 consists of 15 residues. CDR1 and CDR2 from the germline V gene are MNHEY and SVGAGI. As DNA, the CDR3 is TGTGCCAGCAGTTACGGGGGTGGCTCCTACAATGAGCAGTACTTC. Protein sequence: CASSYGGGSYNEQYF.

This clonotype was seen only a few times. The rearrangement links TRBV3-1 to TRBJ2-1; the match to TRBD1 covers 11 bases. The CDR3 contains 15 residues. J gave up 5 bases and V 4 bases, and 4 bases lay outside the gene matches. Germline-derived CDR1 and CDR2 are LGHDT and YNNKEL (reference sequence). In nucleotides, the CDR3 is TGTGCCAGCAGCCCCGGACAGGGGGCTAACAATGAGCAGTTCTTC. Its translation is CASSPGQGANNEQFF.

CDR3: CASSLGTGRVTDTQYF. In DNA form, the CDR3 reads TGTGCCAGCAGTTTAGGGACAGGGCGAGTGACAGATACGCAGTATTTT. The chain is built from TRBV12-3 or TRBV12-4 and TRBJ2-3; TRBD1 aligns across 8 bases. V shed 1 base, J shed 3 bases, and the junction held 6 bases outside the gene matches. The CDR3 covers 16 residues.

This clonotype was seen more than once but under ten times. The chain joins TRBV7-6 to TRBJ2-3; 9 nucleotides agree with TRBD1. Looked up from germline, CDR1 is SGHVS and CDR2 is FNYEAQ. V was clipped by 1 base and J by 0 bases; unmatched bases: 11. CDR3 length equals 19 residues. CDR3 amino acids: CASSLGFGGTGTSTDTQYF. DNA for the CDR3: TGTGCCAGCAGCTTAGGATTTGGGGGGACAGGGACGAGCACAGATACGCAGTATTTT. The variable domain in full, completed from reference TRBV7-6 and TRBJ2-3, reads GAGVSQSPRYKVTKRGQDVALRCDPISGHVSLYWYRQALGQGPEFLTYFNYEAQQDKSGLPNDRFSAERPEGSISTLTIQRTEQRDSAMYRCASSLGFGGTGTSTDTQYFGPGTRLTVL.

This chain uses TRBV21-1 with TRBJ2-7; the D segment call TRBD1 is taken from the table without a DNA check. TRBV21-1 is tagged as a pseudogene. The CDR3 has 14 residues. In nucleotides, the CDR3 is TGTGTCAGCAGCAAAGCGCTTAAGGGGTCCGAGCAGTACTTC. Protein: CVSSKALKGSEQYF.

The V and J genes are TRBV5-1 and TRBJ2-5, with 7 bases lining up with TRBD2. V dropped 4 bases and J dropped 13; count of bases not matched to a gene: 10. The CDR3 is 12 residues long. Germline V gene sequence: CDR1 SGHRS, CDR2 YFSETQ. The DNA of the CDR3 is TGCGCCAGCAGCCAGACTAGCAATGAGCGGTACTTC. Its protein is CASSQTSNERYF.